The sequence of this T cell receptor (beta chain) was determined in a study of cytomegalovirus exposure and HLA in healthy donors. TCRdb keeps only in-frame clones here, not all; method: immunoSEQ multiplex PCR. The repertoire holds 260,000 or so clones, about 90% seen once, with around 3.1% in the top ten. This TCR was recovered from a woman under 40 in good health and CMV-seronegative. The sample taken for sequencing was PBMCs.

CDR3 DNA: TGCAGTATCCGAGGGGACGACAGGGGCCGGAACACCGGGGAGCTGTTTTTT. Protein sequence: CSIRGDDRGRNTGELFF. The chain links TRBV29-1 to TRBJ2-2; TRBD1 agrees at 8 bases. The CDR3 totals 17 residues. Germline V CDR1 and CDR2: SQVTM, ANQGSEA.